The 32 T cell receptor beta chains listed next were all sequenced from one sample in a study of regulatory T cells in long-lasting Graves disease (dated by TCRdb to the early 2020s). Library preparation used multiplex PCR. TCRdb shows the sequencer as Illumina HiSeq 4000. TCR beta libraries were built with iRepertoire HTBI primers and Arm-PCR amplification of CDR3 regions. In-frame beta chains were kept once TCRdb had trimmed the public reads at Q25 with fastp and called clones with MiXCR. Rows with a matching CDR3 protein are joined into one entry that keeps the most common DNA and genes. The sample records 390,000 or so distinct CDR3 sequences, roughly 24% of which are singletons. The ten largest clones represent around 30% of the sample. The time point label, as the study defines it: persistent/refractory GD, antithyroid drugs over 5 years with positive TRAb. For both TCR sequencing and RNA sequencing, RNA was extracted from PBMCs in TRIzol.

The starting material was peripheral blood mononuclear cells (PBMCs), obtained when the disease was refractory, from a patient treated with antithyroid drugs. The receptors shown here come from a woman aged 40 to 50 with Graves disease. Donor details come from another sample of the same person, matched by shared clones.

V and J are TRBV30 and TRBJ1-1; D gene unclear. Trimming shortened V by 2 bases and J by 1 base, and 8 bases separated the two germline ends. The CDR3 contains 13 residues. The germline V gene has CDR1 GTSNPN and CDR2 SVGIG (reference sequence). This chain's CDR3 is CAWSPVPNTEAFF. In nucleotides, the CDR3 is TGTGCCTGGAGTCCGGTTCCGAACACTGAAGCTTTCTTT.

The CDR3 loop reads CASSLELGQGGYTGELFF. The CDR3 DNA reads TGTGCCAGCAGCTTAGAGCTAGGACAGGGGGGATACACCGGGGAGCTGTTTTTT. This sequence joins TRBV7-2 and TRBJ2-2, with 10 positions matching TRBD1. This CDR3 has 18 amino acids. Germline values: CDR1 SGHTA, CDR2 FQGNSA. Trimming at V came to 1 base and at J to 3 bases, leaving 8 bases not matched to a gene.

J is TRBJ2-7 and V is TRBV18; 9 bases are a match to TRBD1. The CDR3 has 13 residues. CDR1 KGHSH and CDR2 LQKENI come from the germline V gene. V lost 3 bases, J lost 6 bases, and 3 bases stayed unmatched. The CDR3 sequence: CASSPLDRGEQYF. CDR3 sequence (DNA): TGTGCCAGCTCACCCCTGGACAGGGGCGAGCAGTACTTC.

This clonotype was recorded at least ten times. The V and J genes are TRBV28 and TRBJ1-1, with TRBD1 matching over 9 bases. The CDR3 contains 16 residues. Germline assignment: CDR1 MDHEN and CDR2 SYDVKM. V lost 5 bases and J lost 1; bases outside the gene matches: 8. The CDR3 spells CASSAPGQGRNTEAFF. The CDR3 DNA follows: TGTGCCAGCAGTGCACCGGGACAGGGTCGGAACACTGAAGCTTTCTTT.

This clonotype came up once. The CDR3 spells CASSYSATGYEQYF. The CDR3 DNA sequence: TGTGCCAGCAGTTACTCCGCGACAGGCTACGAGCAGTACTTC. This sequence joins TRBV6-5 and TRBJ2-7, with a weak D call TRBD1 (6 bases). This CDR3 is built from 14 residues. V shed 0 bases and J shed 3 bases, with 9 bases lying between them. Germline V gives CDR1 MNHEY, CDR2 SVGAGI.

This clonotype has only a few counts. The chain links TRBV2 to TRBJ1-2; perhaps TRBD1 as D (6 bases). V was shortened by 6 bases and J by 8 bases, with 16 bases between the two germline ends. The CDR3 totals 13 residues. In germline, CDR1 is SNHLY, CDR2 FYNNEI. CDR3 residues: CASSPPGQRGYTF. CDR3 coding DNA: TGTGCCAGCAGCCCCCCCGGACAGAGGGGCTACACCTTC.

This clonotype was detected ten times or more. This chain connects TRBV15 to TRBJ2-7; TRBD2 matches 8 bases. The CDR3 is made up of 14 amino acids. Trimming took 3 bases from V and 6 from J; bases not matched to a gene: 7. CDR1 is LNHNV, CDR2 YYDKDF, per germline (reference sequence). CDR3 in DNA: TGTGCCACCAGCAGGACTAGCGAGGGGCGCGAGCAGTACTTC. Its protein product is CATSRTSEGREQYF.

On this clonotype: Being one base from a much bigger clone, this may be a read error. The gene calls are TRBV15 and TRBJ2-5; a weak D match, TRBD2 (6 bases). The CDR3 extends over 16 amino acids. V dropped 0 bases and J dropped 4 bases, with 15 bases sitting between them. Germline V gene lookup returns CDR1 LNHNV and CDR2 YYDKDF (reference sequence). This chain's CDR3 is CATSRDRGGGLETQYF. CDR3 in DNA: TGTGCCACCAGCAGAGATCGGGGCGGAGGGCTAGAGACCCAGTACTTC.

A few counts support this clonotype. The chain's CDR3 is CASSLSLPLLSTDTQYF. CDR3 nucleotides: TGTGCCAGCAGTTTGTCCCTACCCCTATTATCCACAGATACGCAGTATTTT. The V gene is TRBV28, the J gene TRBJ2-3, with D hard to call. This CDR3 spans 17 amino acids. V was shortened by 3 bases and J by 2 bases, with 18 bases between the two germline ends. Germline loops: CDR1 MDHEN, CDR2 SYDVKM.

Concerning this clonotype: It may be a read error: a sequence one base away is much more abundant. This sequence joins TRBV6-1 and TRBJ2-5; D might be TRBD2 (6 bases). The CDR3 is 16 residues long. In germline, CDR1 is MNHNS, CDR2 SASEGT. This chain's CDR3 is CAGSESLGRWQETQYF. CDR3 DNA: TGTGCCGGCAGTGAATCTCTGGGGAGGTGGCAAGAGACCCAGTACTTC.

The V and J genes are TRBV28 and TRBJ2-3, with D possibly matching TRBD1 (6 bases). Germline loops: CDR1 MDHEN, CDR2 SYDVKM. The CDR3 consists of 15 residues. V shed 5 bases and J shed 2 bases, with 14 bases lying between them. In nucleotides, the CDR3 is TGTGCCAGCAGTCCATTTGGACAGCTCACAGATACGCAGTATTTT. Amino acids: CASSPFGQLTDTQYF.

This clonotype occurred a few times. V and J are TRBV6-5 and TRBJ1-2; tentatively, D is TRBD1 (5 bases). Germline lookup yields CDR1 MNHEY and CDR2 SVGAGI. This CDR3 contains 13 residues. Trimming shortened V by 1 base and J by 8 bases, and 11 bases separated the two germline ends. CDR3 region: CASSYFQGGGYTF. The DNA for the CDR3 is TGTGCCAGCAGTTACTTCCAGGGTGGAGGCTACACCTTC.

The CDR3 loop reads CAWSSGSWELFF. The CDR3 nucleotides are TGTGCCTGGAGTAGCGGGAGCTGGGAGCTGTTTTTT. The chain recombines TRBV30 with TRBJ2-2; the match to TRBD2 covers 8 bases. Germline assignment: CDR1 GTSNPN and CDR2 SVGIG (reference sequence). V was clipped by 2 bases and J by 9 bases; unmatched bases: 2. This CDR3 has 12 amino acids.

Regarding this clonotype: The junction departs from germline at one end; a sequencing error may be responsible. The chain combines TRBV19 with TRBJ1-5; D uncertain. The CDR3 runs to 16 residues. Per germline, CDR1 LNHDA and CDR2 SQIVND (reference sequence). As DNA, the CDR3 is TGTGCCAGTAGTATCTGGGGTCGGACTAGCAATCGGCCCCAGCATTTT. Encoded protein: CASSIWGRTSNRPQHF.

For this clonotype: With a much larger clone just one base away, this may be a read error. This chain links TRBV28 with TRBJ2-2; tentative D call: TRBD2 (5 bases). With 4 bases removed from V and 8 bases from J, the gap between germline ends came to 5 bases. This CDR3 comprises 11 residues. Germline V gene sequence: CDR1 MDHEN, CDR2 SYDVKM. DNA for the CDR3: TGTGCCAGCAGTTGGGAGGGGGAGCTGTTTTTT. Translated, it gives CASSWEGELFF.

This clonotype has at least ten counts. This chain links TRBV15 with TRBJ2-5, with D hard to call. V lost 4 bases to trimming and J lost 5 bases, with 17 bases between them. The germline gives CDR1 LNHNV, CDR2 YYDKDF (reference sequence). This CDR3 region has 15 residues. The chain's CDR3 is CATSTKPFRRETQYF. Here the CDR3 DNA reads TGTGCCACCAGCACCAAACCCTTCCGAAGGGAGACCCAGTACTTC.

This rearrangement joins TRBV29-1 to TRBJ1-1; 8 nucleotides align to TRBD1. The CDR3 contains 13 residues. Germline values: CDR1 SQVTM, CDR2 ANQGSEA. V was clipped by 4 bases and J by 5 bases; unmatched bases: 6. The CDR3 spells CSVAQGAKTEAFF. CDR3 DNA: TGCAGCGTTGCGCAGGGGGCAAAGACTGAAGCTTTCTTT.

The rearrangement uses TRBV20-1 and TRBJ2-7; 11 bases line up with TRBD2. CDR3 length equals 15 residues. Germline CDR1 and CDR2: DFQATT and SNEGSKA (reference sequence). The ends lost 5 bases at V and 3 bases at J; junction bases unmatched: 9. The CDR3 here is CSAPYSGRAFYEQYF. The CDR3 DNA follows: TGCAGTGCTCCCTATAGCGGGAGGGCCTTCTACGAGCAGTACTTC.

The table lists this clonotype with a few counts. The chain recombines TRBV2 with TRBJ2-2, with D tentatively TRBD1 (5 bases). This CDR3 has 13 residues. Trimming took off 10 bases at V and 4 bases at J, with 13 bases between the two ends. The germline gives CDR1 SNHLY, CDR2 FYNNEI. DNA for the CDR3: TGTGCCACCACGGACATTCGCACCGGGGAGCTGTTTTTT. Its protein is CATTDIRTGELFF.

This clonotype has a handful of counts. The gene calls are TRBV7-9 and TRBJ2-5, with D hard to call. This CDR3 has 18 residues. The germline V gene has CDR1 SEHNR and CDR2 FQNEAQ (reference sequence). Trimming removed 7 bases from V and 7 bases from J, with 31 bases in between. The CDR3 nucleotides are TGTGCCAGCATGAACCGAGGATTCCCCCAACTGGGTCGTCGGACCCAGTACTTC. Amino acid sequence: CASMNRGFPQLGRRTQYF. Looking up the rest from reference TRBV7-9 and TRBJ2-5 gives the full variable domain: DTGVSQNPRHKITKRGQNVTFRCDPISEHNRLYWYRQTLGQGPEFLTYFQNEAQLEKSRLLSDRFSAERPKGSFSTLEIQRTEQGDSAMYLCASMNRGFPQLGRRTQYFGPGTRLLVL.

The chain links TRBV29-1 to TRBJ2-2, with D hard to call. Trimming cost V 6 bases and J 4 bases, with 9 bases left between them. The CDR3 is made up of 12 amino acids. Per the germline V gene, CDR1 is SQVTM and CDR2 is ANQGSEA. CDR3 region: CSVVGLTGELFF. In DNA form, the CDR3 reads TGCAGCGTCGTGGGCCTCACCGGGGAGCTGTTTTTT.

This rearrangement joins TRBV5-1 to TRBJ1-6, with D perhaps matching TRBD1 (5 bases). Trimming pared 7 bases from V and 10 bases from J, leaving 12 bases between. The length of the CDR3 is 12 residues. Germline loops: CDR1 SGHRS, CDR2 YFSETQ. CDR3 residues: CASWDGRSPLHF. Written as DNA, the CDR3 is TGCGCCAGCTGGGACGGCCGGTCACCCCTCCACTTT.

This clonotype was recorded many times. The chain combines TRBV28 with TRBJ1-5, with D possibly matching TRBD1 (5 bases). This CDR3 contains 16 residues. Trimming stripped 5 bases from V and 0 bases from J, with 14 bases between. CDR1 is MDHEN, CDR2 SYDVKM, per germline. The DNA of the CDR3 is TGTGCCAGCAGTCGAGGGGACTTCCTTAGCAATCAGCCCCAGCATTTT. Translated: CASSRGDFLSNQPQHF.

This clonotype has a count of ten or more. This chain's CDR3 is CASSYSPLANYEQYF. CDR3 bases: TGTGCCAGCAGTTACTCGCCGCTAGCGAACTACGAGCAGTACTTC. The chain employs TRBV6-5 and TRBJ2-7, with TRBD2 as a possible D gene (6 bases). The CDR3 spans 15 residues. V was pared by 0 bases and J by 3 bases, with 12 bases between. From germline, CDR1 is MNHEY and CDR2 SVGAGI.

This chain joins TRBV3-1 and TRBJ2-1, with 10 nucleotides matching TRBD1. The CDR3 extends over 19 amino acids. Germline lookup yields CDR1 LGHDT and CDR2 YNNKEL (reference sequence). V lost 1 base, J lost 1 base, and 10 bases stayed unmatched. Written as DNA, the CDR3 is TGTGCCAGCAGCCAAGCCCGGGACAGGGGACACAATTCCTACAATGAGCAGTTCTTC. Amino acids: CASSQARDRGHNSYNEQFF.

V usage is TRBV18 and J usage is TRBJ1-1; TRBD1 might be the D (6 bases). With 4 bases removed from V and 7 bases from J, the gap between germline ends came to 19 bases. The CDR3 is 15 amino acids. Per germline, CDR1 KGHSH and CDR2 LQKENI. The CDR3 protein is CASSLSTGQIDEAFF. CDR3 bases: TGTGCCAGCTCACTATCGACCGGACAGATAGATGAAGCTTTCTTT.

In regard to this clonotype: A much larger clone lies a single base off, so this may be a read error. CDR3 loop: CASREHRGTNEKLFF. CDR3 coding DNA: TGTGCCAGCAGGGAACACAGGGGAACTAATGAAAAACTGTTTTTT. The genes are TRBV28 and TRBJ1-4; the match to TRBD1 covers 7 bases. Germline V lookup: CDR1 MDHEN, CDR2 SYDVKM. The CDR3 contains 15 residues. Trimming at V came to 6 bases and at J to 1 base, leaving 5 bases not matched to a gene.

The gene calls are TRBV9 and TRBJ2-7; 8 nucleotides align to TRBD1. V was clipped by 4 bases and J by 3 bases; unmatched bases: 9. The CDR3 spans 15 residues. From germline, CDR1 is SGDLS and CDR2 YYNGEE. The CDR3 sequence is CASSPEGGQVYEQYF. The CDR3 DNA follows: TGTGCCAGCAGCCCAGAGGGGGGACAGGTCTACGAGCAGTACTTC.

This chain links TRBV11-2 with TRBJ2-2; D is possibly TRBD2 (5 bases). This CDR3 is built from 16 residues. V was shortened by 5 bases and J by 1 base, with 14 bases between the two germline ends. CDR1 is SGHAT, CDR2 FQNNGV, per germline. The CDR3 region has the DNA TGTGCCAGCAGCCAAGTGGGAGTTCGGAACACCGGGGAGCTGTTTTTT. This encodes CASSQVGVRNTGELFF.

Worth noting for this clonotype: A much larger clonotype is one base distant, so this may be a read error. Because it lacks the conserved phenylalanine or tryptophan at the end, this CDR3 is likely a read error. The chain combines TRBV28 with TRBJ1-1; D is undetermined. The CDR3 is 12 residues long. The V end lost 3 bases, the J end lost 3 bases, and 5 bases lay between the germline ends. Germline CDR1 and CDR2: MDHEN and SYDVKM. The CDR3 coding sequence is TGTGCCAGCAGTTTCTCCTACACTGAAGCTTTCCTT. Protein product: CASSFSYTEAFL.

This clonotype was recorded a few times. The chain joins TRBV24-1 to TRBJ2-3, with D perhaps matching TRBD1 (6 bases). Germline V CDR1 and CDR2: KGHDR, SFDVKD. The CDR3 is 15 amino acids. V shed 0 bases and J shed 2 bases, with 8 bases lying between them. The CDR3 loop is CATSDLSGDTDTQYF. CDR3 DNA sequence: TGTGCCACCAGTGATTTGTCAGGGGACACAGATACGCAGTATTTT.

In its sample, this clonotype was seen a few times. This chain connects TRBV18 to TRBJ2-5; D gene unclear. Germline loops: CDR1 KGHSH, CDR2 LQKENI. The CDR3 runs 13 residues. V shed 8 bases and J shed 0 bases, with 10 bases lying between them. The CDR3 DNA reads TGTGCCAGCAGTCCCCCTAACCAAGAGACCCAGTACTTC. This translates into CASSPPNQETQYF.